What follows is one T cell receptor beta chain and its context. At one of its ends the junction is not consistent with the germline gene, which may arise from a read error. The sample belongs to a study of blood T cell repertoires in COVID-19. Here immunoSEQ multiplex PCR was the method, and the copy in TCRdb shows in-frame clones only, minus some. The top ten hold under 2% of the sample, which has over 150,000 clones, about 89% seen once. Germline lookup yields CDR1 SSHAT and CDR2 FNYEAQ (reference sequence). The CDR3 has 14 residues. This clonotype was sampled from a man younger than 35 who had recovered from COVID-19. Sequenced: peripheral blood. V gene TRBV7-7 combines with J gene TRBJ1-3, with a weak D call TRBD1 (5 bases). For the CDR3, the DNA is TGTGCTAGCAGCTTAGGAGCAGGGGGAAACACCATATATTTT. This translates into CASSLGAGGNTIYF.